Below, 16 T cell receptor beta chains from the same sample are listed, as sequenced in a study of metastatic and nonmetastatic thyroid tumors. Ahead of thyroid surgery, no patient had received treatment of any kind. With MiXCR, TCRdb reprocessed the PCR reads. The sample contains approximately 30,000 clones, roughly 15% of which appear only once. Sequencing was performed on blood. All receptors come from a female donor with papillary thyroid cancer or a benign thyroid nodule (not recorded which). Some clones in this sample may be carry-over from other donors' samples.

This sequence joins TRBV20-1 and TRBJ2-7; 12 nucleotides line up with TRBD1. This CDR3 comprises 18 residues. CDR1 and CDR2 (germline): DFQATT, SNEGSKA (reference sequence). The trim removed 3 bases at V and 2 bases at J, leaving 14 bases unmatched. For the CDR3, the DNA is TGCAGTGCTAGGAACAGCGAGAGGGGACAGGGGGCCCCCTACGAGCAGTACTTC. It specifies CSARNSERGQGAPYEQYF.

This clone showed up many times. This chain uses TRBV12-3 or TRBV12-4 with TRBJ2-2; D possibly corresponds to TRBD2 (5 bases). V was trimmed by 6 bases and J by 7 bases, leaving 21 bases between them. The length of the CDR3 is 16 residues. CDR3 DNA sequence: TGTGCCAGCAGCACCTCGATGAGGGCCGAGAGCGGGGAGCTGTTTTTT. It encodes CASSTSMRAESGELFF.

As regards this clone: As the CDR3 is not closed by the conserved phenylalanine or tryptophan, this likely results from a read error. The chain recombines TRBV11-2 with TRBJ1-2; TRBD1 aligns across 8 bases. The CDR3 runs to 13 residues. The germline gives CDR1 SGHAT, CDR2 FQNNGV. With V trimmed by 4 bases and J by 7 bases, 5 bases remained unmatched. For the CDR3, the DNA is TGTGCCAGCAGCTCGGGACAGGCGTTTGGCTACACCATC. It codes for CASSSGQAFGYTI.

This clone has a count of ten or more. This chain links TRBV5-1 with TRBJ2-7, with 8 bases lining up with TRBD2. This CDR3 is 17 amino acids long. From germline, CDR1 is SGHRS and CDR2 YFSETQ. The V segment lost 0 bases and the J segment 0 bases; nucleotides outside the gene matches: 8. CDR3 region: CASSLGSGTFSSYEQYF. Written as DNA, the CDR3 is TGCGCCAGCAGCTTGGGTAGCGGGACCTTCTCCTCCTACGAGCAGTACTTC.

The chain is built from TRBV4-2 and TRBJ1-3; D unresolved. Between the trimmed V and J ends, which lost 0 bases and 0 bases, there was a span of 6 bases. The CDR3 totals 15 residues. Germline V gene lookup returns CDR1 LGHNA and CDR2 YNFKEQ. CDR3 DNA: TGTGCCAGCAGCCAAGATTGGAGCTCTGGAAACACCATATATTTT. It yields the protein CASSQDWSSGNTIYF.

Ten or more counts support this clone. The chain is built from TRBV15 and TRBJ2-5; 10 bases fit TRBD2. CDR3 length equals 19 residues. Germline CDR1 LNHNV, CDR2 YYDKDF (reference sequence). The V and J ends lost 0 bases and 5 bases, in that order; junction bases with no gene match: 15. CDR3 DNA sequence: TGTGCCACCAGCAGAGATTTTCGATCGTCTAGCGGGAGCGGCGAGACCCAGTACTTC. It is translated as CATSRDFRSSSGSGETQYF. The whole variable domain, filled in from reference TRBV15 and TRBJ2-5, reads DAMVIQNPRYQVTQFGKPVTLSCSQTLNHNVMYWYQQKSSQAPKLLFHYYDKDFNNEADTPDNFQSRRPNTSFCFLDIRSPGLGDTAMYLCATSRDFRSSSGSGETQYFGPGTRLLVL.

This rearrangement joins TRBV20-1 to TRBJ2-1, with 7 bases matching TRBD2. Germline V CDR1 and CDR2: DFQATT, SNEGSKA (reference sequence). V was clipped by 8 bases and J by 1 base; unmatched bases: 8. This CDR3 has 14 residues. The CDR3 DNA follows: TGCAGTTATATCGACGGGGGGTCCTACAATGAGCAGTTCTTC. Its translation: CSYIDGGSYNEQFF.

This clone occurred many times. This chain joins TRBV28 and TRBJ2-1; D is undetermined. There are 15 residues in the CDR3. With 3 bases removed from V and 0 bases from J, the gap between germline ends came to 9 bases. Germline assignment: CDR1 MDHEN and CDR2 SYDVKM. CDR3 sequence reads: CASSFDWGSYNEQFF. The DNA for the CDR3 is TGTGCCAGCAGTTTCGATTGGGGCTCCTACAATGAGCAGTTCTTC.

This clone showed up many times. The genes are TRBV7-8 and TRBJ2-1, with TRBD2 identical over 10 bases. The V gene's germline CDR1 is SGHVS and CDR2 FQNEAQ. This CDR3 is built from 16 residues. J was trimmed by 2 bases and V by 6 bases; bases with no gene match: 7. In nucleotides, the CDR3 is TGTGCCAGCAGTTCCGAAGGACTAGCGGCCTACAATGAGCAGTTCTTC. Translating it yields CASSSEGLAAYNEQFF.

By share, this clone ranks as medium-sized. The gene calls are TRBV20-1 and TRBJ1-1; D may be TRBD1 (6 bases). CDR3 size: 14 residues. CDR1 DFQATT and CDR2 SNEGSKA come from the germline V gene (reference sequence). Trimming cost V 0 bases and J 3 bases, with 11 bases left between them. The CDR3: CSARDDRHDTEAFF. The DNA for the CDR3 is TGCAGTGCTAGAGACGACAGGCACGACACTGAAGCTTTCTTT.

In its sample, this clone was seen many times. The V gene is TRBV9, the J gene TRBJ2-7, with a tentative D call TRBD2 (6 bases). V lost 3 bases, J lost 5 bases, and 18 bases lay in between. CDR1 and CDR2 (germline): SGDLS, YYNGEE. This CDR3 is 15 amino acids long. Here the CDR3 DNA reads TGTGCCAGCAGCGCTTCTAGCGAGGTAGGGAACGAGCAGTACTTC. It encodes CASSASSEVGNEQYF.

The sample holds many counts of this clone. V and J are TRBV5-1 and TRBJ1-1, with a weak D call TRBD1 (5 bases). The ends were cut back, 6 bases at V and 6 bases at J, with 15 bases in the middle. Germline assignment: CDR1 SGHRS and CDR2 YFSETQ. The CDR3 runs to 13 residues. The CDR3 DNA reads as TGCGCCAGCACACCCTGGGGGGAGGCTGAAGCTTTCTTT. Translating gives CASTPWGEAEAFF.

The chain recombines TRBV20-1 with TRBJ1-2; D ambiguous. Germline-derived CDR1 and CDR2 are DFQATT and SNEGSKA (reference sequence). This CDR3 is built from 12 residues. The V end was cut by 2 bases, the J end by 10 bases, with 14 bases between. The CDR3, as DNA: TGCAGTGCTAGACTTCCTCTGGGAGCCTACACCTTC. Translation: CSARLPLGAYTF.

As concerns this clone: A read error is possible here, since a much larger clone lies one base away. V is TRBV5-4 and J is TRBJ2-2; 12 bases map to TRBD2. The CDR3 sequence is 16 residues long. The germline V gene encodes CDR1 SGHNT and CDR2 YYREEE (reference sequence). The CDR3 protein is CANSPLAGGPSGELFF. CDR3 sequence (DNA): TGTGCCAACAGCCCTCTAGCGGGAGGGCCTTCCGGGGAGCTGTTTTTT.

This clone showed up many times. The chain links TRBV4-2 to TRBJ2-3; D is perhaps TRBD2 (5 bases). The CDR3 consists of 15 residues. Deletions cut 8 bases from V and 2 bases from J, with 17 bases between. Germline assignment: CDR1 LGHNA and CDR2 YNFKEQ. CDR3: CASAKGAQNTDTQYF. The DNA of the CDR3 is TGTGCCAGCGCCAAGGGAGCGCAGAACACAGATACGCAGTATTTT.

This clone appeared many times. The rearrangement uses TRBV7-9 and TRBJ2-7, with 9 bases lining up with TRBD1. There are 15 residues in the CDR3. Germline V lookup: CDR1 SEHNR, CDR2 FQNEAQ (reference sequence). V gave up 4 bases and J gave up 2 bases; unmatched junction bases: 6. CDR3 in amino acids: CASSSPWTGAYEQYF. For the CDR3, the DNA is TGTGCCAGCAGCTCCCCCTGGACAGGGGCCTACGAGCAGTACTTC.